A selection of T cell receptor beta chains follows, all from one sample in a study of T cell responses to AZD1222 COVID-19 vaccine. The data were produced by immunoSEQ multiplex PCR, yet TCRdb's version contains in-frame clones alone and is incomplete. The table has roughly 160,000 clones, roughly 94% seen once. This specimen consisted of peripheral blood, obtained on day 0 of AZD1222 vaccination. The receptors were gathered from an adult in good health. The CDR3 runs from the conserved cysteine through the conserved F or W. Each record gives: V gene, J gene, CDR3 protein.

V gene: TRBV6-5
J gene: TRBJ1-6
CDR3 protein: CASSSVGIYNSPLHF

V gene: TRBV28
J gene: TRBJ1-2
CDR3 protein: CASSLQGNGYTF

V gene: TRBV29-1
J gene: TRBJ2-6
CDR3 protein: CSAASGANVLTF

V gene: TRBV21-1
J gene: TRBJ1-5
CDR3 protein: CASIPQPQHF

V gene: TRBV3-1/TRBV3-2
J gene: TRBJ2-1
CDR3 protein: CASSQGRLGTSASSYNEQFF

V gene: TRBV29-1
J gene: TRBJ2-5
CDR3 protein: CSVAGGTLYQETQYF

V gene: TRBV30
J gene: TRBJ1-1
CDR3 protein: CAWRGRNTEAFF

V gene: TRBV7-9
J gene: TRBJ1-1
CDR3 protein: CASSLPPDRSTEAFF

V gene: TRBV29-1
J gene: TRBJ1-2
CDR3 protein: CSVGDGYTF

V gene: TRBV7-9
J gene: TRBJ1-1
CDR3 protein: CASSLVGMNTEAFF

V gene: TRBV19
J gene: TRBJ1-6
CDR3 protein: CASRTLDSPLHF

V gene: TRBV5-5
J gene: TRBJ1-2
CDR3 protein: CASSWDSFYGYTF

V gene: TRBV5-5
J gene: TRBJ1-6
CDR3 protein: CASARAPGEPLHF

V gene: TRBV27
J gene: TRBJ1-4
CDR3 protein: CASSPIQATNEKLFF

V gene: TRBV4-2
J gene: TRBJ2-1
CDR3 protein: CASSRGLEVNEQFF

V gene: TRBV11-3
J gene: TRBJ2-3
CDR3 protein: CASSSPPTADTQYF

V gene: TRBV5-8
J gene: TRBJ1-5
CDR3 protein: CASSLAAHGQPQHF

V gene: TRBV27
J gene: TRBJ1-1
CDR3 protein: CASSLSRGWTEAFF

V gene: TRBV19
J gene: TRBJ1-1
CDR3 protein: CASSPPDKTEAFF

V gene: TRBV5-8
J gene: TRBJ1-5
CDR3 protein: CASSPEGWREKPQHF

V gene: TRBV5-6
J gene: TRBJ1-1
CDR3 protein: CASGYRQGNTEAFF

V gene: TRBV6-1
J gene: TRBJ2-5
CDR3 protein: CASSASSGLLGETQYF

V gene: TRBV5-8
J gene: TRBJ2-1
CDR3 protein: CASSLGQLVNEQFF

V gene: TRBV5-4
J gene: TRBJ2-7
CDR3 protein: CASSLGFYEQYF

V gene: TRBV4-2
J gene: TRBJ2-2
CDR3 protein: CASSQASTSGIANTGELFF

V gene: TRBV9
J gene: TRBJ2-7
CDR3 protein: CASSNSYEQYF

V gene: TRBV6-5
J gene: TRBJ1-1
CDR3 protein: CASSAVNTEAFF

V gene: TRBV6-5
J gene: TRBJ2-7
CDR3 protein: CASRVQGASYEQYF

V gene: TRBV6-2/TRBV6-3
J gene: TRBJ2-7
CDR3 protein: CASSPRTGGLLYEQYF

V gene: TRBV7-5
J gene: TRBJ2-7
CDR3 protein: CVRSLEVYRAGAYEQYF

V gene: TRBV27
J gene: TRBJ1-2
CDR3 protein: CASWVGNYGYTF

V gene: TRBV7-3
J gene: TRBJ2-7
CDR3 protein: CASSQSPGYEQYF

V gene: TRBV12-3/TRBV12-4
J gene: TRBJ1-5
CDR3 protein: CASSLGRAQPQHF

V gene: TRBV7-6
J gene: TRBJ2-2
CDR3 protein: CASSLMDDHRGTGELFF

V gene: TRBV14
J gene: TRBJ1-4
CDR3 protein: CASSHTGADEKLFF

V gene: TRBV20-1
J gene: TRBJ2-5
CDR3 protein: CSASRTVGETQYF

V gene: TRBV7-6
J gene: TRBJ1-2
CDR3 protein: CASSLGAGGDYGYTF

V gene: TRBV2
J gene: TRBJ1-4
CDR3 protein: CASRVDRLNEKLFF

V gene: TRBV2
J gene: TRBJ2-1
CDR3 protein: CAGRTRLSSYNEQFF

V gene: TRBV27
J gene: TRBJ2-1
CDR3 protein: CASSFHNEQFF

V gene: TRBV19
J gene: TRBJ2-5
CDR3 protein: CASSMTSGTLQETQYF

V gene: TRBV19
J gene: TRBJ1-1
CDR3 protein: CASRGEAKEHTEAFF

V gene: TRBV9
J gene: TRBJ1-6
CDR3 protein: CASSVDATGGSPLHF

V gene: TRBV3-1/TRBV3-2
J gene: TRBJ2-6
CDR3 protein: CASRNQGAGANVLTF

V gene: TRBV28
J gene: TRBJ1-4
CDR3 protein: CASSLGGGNEKLFF

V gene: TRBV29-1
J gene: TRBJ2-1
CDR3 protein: CSAKGLRQGANEQFF

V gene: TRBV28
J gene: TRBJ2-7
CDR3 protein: CASSLPGQENYEQYF

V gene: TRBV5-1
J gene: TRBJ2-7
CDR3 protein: CASSFDHPAYEQYF

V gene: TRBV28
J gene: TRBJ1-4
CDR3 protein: CASSPGTGLEKLFF

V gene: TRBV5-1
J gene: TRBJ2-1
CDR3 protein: CASSLVAGGPGGEQFF

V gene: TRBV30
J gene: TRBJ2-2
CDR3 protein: CAWSVEGNTGELFF

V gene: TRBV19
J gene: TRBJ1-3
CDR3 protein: CATSPGGLNTIYF